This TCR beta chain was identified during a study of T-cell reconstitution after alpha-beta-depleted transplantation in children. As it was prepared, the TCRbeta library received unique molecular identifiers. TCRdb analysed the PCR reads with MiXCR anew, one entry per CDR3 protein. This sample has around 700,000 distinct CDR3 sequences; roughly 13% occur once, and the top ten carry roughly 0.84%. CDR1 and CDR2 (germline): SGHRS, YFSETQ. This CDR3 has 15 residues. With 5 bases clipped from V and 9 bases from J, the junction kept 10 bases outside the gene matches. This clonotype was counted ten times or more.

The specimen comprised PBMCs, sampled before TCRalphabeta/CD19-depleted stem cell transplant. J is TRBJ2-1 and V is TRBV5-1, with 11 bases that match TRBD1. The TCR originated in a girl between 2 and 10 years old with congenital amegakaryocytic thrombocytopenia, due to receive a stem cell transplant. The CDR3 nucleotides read TGCGCCAGCAGTCGCATAGGACAGGGGGCCGGTGAGCAGTTCTTC. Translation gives CASSRIGQGAGEQFF.